This TCR beta chain was sequenced during a study of chemoradiotherapy in HPV16-positive cancers. Study results and caveats: For HPV16-positive patients, expanding HPV-responsive T cells associated with longer recurrence-free survival. Only two HPV16-positive patients supplied the functional HPV-specificity definition.

The V gene end was trimmed by 3 bases and the J gene end by 8 bases; junction bases not matched to a gene: 8. The CDR3 loop spans 15 amino acids. In germline, CDR1 is SGDLS, CDR2 YYNGEE. Using immunoSEQ multiplex PCR, the repertoire was profiled, and TCRdb retains in-frame clones only, with some absent. The sample holds roughly 6,500 clones; roughly three quarters are singletons and the top ten take more than 6%. Repertoires were sampled repeatedly during chemoradiotherapy. Notes on this clone: Its antigen remains unknown.

The chain has TRBV9 and TRBJ1-4; 9 nucleotides align to TRBD1. The source was tumor tissue, collected from a patient who underwent chemoradiotherapy. The clonotype was recovered from a human donor with HPV-associated anogenital cancer. CDR3 in DNA: TGTGCCAGCAGCGGACAGGGGGGGGCGGAGGAAAAACTGTTTTTT. Translation gives CASSGQGGAEEKLFF.